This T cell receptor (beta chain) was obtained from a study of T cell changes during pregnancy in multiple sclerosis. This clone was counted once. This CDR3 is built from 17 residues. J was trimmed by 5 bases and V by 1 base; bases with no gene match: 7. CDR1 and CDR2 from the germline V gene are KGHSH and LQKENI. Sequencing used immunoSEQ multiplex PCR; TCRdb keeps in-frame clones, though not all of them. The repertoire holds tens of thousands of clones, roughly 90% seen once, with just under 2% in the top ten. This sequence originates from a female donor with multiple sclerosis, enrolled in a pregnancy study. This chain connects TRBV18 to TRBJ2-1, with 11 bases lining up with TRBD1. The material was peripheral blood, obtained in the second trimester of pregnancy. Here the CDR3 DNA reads TGTGCCAGCTCACCACTCGCAGGGACAGGGGGTAACAATGAGCAGTTCTTC. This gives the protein CASSPLAGTGGNNEQFF.